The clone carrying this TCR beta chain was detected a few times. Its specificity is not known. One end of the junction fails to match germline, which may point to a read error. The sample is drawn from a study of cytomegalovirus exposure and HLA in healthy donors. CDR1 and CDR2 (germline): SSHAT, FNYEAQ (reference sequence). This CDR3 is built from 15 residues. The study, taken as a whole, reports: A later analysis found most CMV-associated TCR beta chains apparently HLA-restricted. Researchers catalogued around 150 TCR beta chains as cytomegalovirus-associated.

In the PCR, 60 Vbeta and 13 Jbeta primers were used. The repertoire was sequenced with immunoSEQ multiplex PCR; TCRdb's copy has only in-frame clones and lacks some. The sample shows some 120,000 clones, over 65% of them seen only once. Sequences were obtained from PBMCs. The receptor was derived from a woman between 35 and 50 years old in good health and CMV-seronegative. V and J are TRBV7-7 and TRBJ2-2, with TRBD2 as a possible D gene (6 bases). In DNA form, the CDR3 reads TGTGCTAGCAGTTATTCCCGGGACTACACCGGGGAGCTGTTTTTT. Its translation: CASSYSRDYTGELFF.